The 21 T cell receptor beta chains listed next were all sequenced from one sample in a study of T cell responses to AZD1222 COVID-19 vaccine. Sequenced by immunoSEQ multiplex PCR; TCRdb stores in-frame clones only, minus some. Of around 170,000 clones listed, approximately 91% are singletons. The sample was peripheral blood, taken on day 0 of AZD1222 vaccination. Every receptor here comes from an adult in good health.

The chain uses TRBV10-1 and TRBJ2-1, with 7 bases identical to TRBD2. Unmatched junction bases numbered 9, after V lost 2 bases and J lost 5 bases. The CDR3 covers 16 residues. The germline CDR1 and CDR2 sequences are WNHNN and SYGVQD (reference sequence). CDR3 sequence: CASSEESEGRDNEQFF. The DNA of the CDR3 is TGCGCCAGCAGTGAGGAGTCGGAGGGGAGGGACAATGAGCAGTTCTTC.

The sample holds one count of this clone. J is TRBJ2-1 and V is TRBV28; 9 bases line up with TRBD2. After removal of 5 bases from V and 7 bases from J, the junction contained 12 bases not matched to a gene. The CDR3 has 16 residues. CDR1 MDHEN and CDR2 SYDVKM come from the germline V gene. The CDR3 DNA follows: TGTGCCAGCAGTAGCCTCGTGGCGGGGGGGTGGAATGAGCAGTTCTTC. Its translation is CASSSLVAGGWNEQFF.

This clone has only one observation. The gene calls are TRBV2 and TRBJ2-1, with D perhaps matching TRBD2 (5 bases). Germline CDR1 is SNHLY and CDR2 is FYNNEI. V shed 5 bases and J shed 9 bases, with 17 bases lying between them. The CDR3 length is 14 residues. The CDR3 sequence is CASSLAPLRFEQFF. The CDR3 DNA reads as TGTGCCAGCAGTCTAGCTCCTCTCCGGTTTGAGCAGTTCTTC. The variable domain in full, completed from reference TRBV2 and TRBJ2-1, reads EPEVTQTPSHQVTQMGQEVILRCVPISNHLYFYWYRQILGQKVEFLVSFYNNEISEKSEIFDDQFSVERPDGSNFTLKIRSTKLEDSAMYFCASSLAPLRFEQFFGPGTRLTVL.

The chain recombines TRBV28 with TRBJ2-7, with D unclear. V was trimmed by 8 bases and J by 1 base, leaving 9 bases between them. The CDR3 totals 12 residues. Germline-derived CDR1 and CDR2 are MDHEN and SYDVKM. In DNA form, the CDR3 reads TGTGCCAGCCGCTACGGGTCCTACGAGCAGTACTTC. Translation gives CASRYGSYEQYF.

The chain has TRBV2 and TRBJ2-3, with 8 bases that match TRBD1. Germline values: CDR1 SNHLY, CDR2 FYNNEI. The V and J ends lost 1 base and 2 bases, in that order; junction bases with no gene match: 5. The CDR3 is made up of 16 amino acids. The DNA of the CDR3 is TGTGCCAGCAGTGAAGGACGGGACAGGAACACAGATACGCAGTATTTT. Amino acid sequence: CASSEGRDRNTDTQYF.

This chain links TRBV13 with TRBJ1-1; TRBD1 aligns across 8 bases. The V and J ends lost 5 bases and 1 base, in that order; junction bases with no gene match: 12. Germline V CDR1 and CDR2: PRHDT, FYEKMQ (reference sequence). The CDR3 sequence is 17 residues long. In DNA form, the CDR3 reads TGTGCCAGCAGCCGAGGCAGGGGGCGCCGGGCGAACACTGAAGCTTTCTTT. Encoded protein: CASSRGRGRRANTEAFF.

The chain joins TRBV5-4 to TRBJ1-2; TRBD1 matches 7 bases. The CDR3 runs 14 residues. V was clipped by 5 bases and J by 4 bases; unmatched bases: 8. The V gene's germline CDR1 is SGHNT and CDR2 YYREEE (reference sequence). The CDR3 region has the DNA TGTGCCAGCAGATATGGGGGACAGAGCTATGGCTACACCTTC. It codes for CASRYGGQSYGYTF.

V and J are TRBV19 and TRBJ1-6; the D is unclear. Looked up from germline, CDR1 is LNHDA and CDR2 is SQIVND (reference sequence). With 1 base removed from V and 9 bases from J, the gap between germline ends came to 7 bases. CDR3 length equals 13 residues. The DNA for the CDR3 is TGTGCCAGTAGTATAGGTCGTACTTCACCCCTCCACTTT. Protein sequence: CASSIGRTSPLHF.

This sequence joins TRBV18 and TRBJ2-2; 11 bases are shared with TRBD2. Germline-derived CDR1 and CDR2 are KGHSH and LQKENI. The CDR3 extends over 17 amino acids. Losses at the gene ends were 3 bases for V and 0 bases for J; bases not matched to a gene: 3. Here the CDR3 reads CASSPTSGEPNTGELFF. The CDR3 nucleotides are TGTGCCAGCTCACCGACTAGCGGGGAACCGAACACCGGGGAGCTGTTTTTT.

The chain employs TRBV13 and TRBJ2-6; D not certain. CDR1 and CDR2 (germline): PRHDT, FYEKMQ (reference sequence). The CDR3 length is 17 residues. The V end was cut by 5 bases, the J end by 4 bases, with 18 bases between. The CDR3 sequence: CASSPRARWAGANVLTF. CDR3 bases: TGTGCCAGCAGCCCCCGAGCGCGCTGGGCGGGGGCCAACGTCCTGACTTTC.

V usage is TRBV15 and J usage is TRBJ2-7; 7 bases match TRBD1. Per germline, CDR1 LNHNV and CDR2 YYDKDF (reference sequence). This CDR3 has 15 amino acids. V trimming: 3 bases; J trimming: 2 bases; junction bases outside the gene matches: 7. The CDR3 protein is CATSRDGQETYEQYF. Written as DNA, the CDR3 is TGTGCCACCAGCAGGGATGGACAGGAGACCTACGAGCAGTACTTC.

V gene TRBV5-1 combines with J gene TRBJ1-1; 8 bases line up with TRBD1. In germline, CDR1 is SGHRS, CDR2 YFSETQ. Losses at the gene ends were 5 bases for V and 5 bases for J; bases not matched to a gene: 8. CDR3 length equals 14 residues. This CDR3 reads CASRSGQGETEAFF. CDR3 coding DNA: TGCGCCAGCAGGAGTGGACAGGGTGAAACTGAAGCTTTCTTT.

CDR3 DNA sequence: TGTGCCAGCAGCATAAACAGTTACACCGGGGAGCTGTTTTTT. Amino acids: CASSINSYTGELFF. This chain connects TRBV7-2 to TRBJ2-2; D gene uncertain. The CDR3 has 14 amino acids. Germline CDR1 is SGHTA and CDR2 is FQGNSA. Trimming shortened V by 5 bases and J by 3 bases, and 10 bases separated the two germline ends. Looking up the rest from reference TRBV7-2 and TRBJ2-2 gives the full variable domain: GAGVSQSPSNKVTEKGKDVELRCDPISGHTALYWYRQSLGQGLEFLIYFQGNSAPDKSGLPSDRFSAERTGGSVSTLTIQRTQQEDSAVYLCASSINSYTGELFFGEGSRLTVL.

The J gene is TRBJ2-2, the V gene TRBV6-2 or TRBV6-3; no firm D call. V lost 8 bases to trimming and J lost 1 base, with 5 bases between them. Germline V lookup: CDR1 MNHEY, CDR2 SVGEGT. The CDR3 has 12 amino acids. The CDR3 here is CASRRNTGELFF. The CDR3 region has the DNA TGTGCCAGCCGCCGGAACACCGGGGAGCTGTTTTTT.

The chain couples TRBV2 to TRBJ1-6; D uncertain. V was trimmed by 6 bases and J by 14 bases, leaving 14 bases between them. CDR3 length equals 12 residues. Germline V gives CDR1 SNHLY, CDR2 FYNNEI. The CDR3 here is CASSGIRSTLHF. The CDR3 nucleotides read TGTGCCAGCAGCGGTATTAGGTCGACCCTCCACTTT. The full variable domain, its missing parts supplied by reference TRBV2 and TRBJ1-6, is EPEVTQTPSHQVTQMGQEVILRCVPISNHLYFYWYRQILGQKVEFLVSFYNNEISEKSEIFDDQFSVERPDGSNFTLKIRSTKLEDSAMYFCASSGIRSTLHFGNGTRLTVT.

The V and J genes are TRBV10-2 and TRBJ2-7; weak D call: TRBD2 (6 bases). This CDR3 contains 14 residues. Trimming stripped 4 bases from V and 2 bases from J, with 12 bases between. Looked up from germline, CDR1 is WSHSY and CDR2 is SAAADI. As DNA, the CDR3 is TGCGCCAGCAGTGGTTCCGGGGGAGCCTACGAGCAGTACTTC. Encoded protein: CASSGSGGAYEQYF.

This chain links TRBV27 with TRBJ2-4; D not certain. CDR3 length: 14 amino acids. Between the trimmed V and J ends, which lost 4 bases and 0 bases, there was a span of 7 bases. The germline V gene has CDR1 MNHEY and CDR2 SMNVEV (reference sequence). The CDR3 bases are TGTGCCAGCAGTTCCTCGTTAGCCAAAAACATTCAGTACTTC. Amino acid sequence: CASSSSLAKNIQYF.

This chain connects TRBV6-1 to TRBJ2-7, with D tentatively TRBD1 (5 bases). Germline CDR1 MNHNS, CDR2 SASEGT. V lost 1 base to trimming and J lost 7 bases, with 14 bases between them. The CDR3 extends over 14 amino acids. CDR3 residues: CASSEGVDKSEQYF. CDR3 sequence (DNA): TGTGCCAGCAGTGAAGGGGTGGACAAGTCGGAGCAGTACTTC.

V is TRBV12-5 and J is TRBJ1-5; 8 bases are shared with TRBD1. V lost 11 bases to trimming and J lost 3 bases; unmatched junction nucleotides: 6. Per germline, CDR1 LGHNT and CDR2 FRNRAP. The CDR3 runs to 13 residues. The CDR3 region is CASQGAVNQPQHF. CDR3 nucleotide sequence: TGTGCTTCGCAGGGGGCGGTCAATCAGCCCCAGCATTTT.

The CDR3 coding sequence is TGCGCCAGCAGTTATGCTGAGACAGGCATAGTCATGAACACTGAAGCTTTCTTT. Protein sequence: CASSYAETGIVMNTEAFF. The genes are TRBV10-2 and TRBJ1-1; D is possibly TRBD1 (6 bases). The V gene's germline CDR1 is WSHSY and CDR2 SAAADI. The CDR3 contains 18 residues. The germline V and J ends were trimmed by 5 bases and 0 bases, with 22 bases remaining between them.

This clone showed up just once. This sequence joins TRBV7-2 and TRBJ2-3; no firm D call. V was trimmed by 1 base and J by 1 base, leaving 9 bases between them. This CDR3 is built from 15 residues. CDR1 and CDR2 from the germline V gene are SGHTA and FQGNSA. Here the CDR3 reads CASSLDGLGTDTQYF. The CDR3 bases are TGTGCCAGCAGCTTAGATGGGCTAGGCACAGATACGCAGTATTTT.